Below, 27 T cell receptor beta chains from the same sample are listed, as sequenced in a study of T cell responses to AZD1222 COVID-19 vaccine. The protocol was immunoSEQ multiplex PCR, while the TCRdb copy is restricted to in-frame clones and leaves out a portion. The sample records some 95,000 clones, roughly 85% being singletons. The sample here was peripheral blood, taken on day 0 of AZD1222 vaccination. These receptors were collected from an adult in good health.

The V gene is TRBV6-5, the J gene TRBJ1-3; D remains ambiguous. The germline gives CDR1 MNHEY, CDR2 SVGAGI. Trimming removed 7 bases from V and 1 base from J, with 11 bases in between. The CDR3 runs to 14 residues. The CDR3 reads CASKSGMSGNTIYF. The CDR3 nucleotides are TGTGCCAGCAAATCCGGAATGTCTGGAAACACCATATATTTT.

The genes are TRBV7-2 and TRBJ1-6; D is unclear. The ends were cut back, 1 base at V and 1 base at J, with 8 bases in the middle. The CDR3 contains 16 residues. Germline lookup yields CDR1 SGHTA and CDR2 FQGNSA. The CDR3 here is CASSLEWGSYNSPLHF. The CDR3 bases are TGTGCCAGCAGCTTAGAGTGGGGATCCTATAATTCACCCCTCCACTTT.

This chain connects TRBV27 to TRBJ2-7, with D perhaps TRBD1 or TRBD2 (5 bases each). The V and J ends lost 1 base and 7 bases respectively, with 11 bases between them. Per germline, CDR1 MNHEY and CDR2 SMNVEV (reference sequence). The CDR3 totals 13 residues. DNA of the CDR3: TGTGCCAGCAGTTTATTCTCATGGGGGGAGCAGTACTTC. Protein sequence: CASSLFSWGEQYF.

This chain joins TRBV6-6 and TRBJ2-1, with 13 nucleotides matching TRBD2. In germline, CDR1 is MNHNY, CDR2 SVGAGI (reference sequence). J gave up 9 bases and V 5 bases, and 4 bases lay outside the gene matches. The CDR3 length is 14 residues. CDR3 nucleotides: TGTGCCAGCAGTACTAGCGGGGGGGCAATTGAGCAGTTCTTC. It translates to CASSTSGGAIEQFF.

This clone was observed a handful of times. The rearrangement joins TRBV7-9 to TRBJ1-1; perhaps TRBD1 as D (6 bases). The CDR3 extends over 13 amino acids. Per germline, CDR1 SEHNR and CDR2 FQNEAQ (reference sequence). Trimming removed 4 bases from V and 1 base from J, with 7 bases in between. The CDR3 here is CASSSQGNTEAFF. Here the CDR3 DNA reads TGTGCCAGCAGCTCACAGGGGAACACTGAAGCTTTCTTT.

The chain is built from TRBV7-9 and TRBJ1-2; D unclear. Looked up from germline, CDR1 is SEHNR and CDR2 is FQNEAQ (reference sequence). Trimming removed 8 bases at V and 4 bases at J, with 11 bases between. The CDR3 length is 12 residues. As DNA, the CDR3 is TGTGCCAGCGGGAGGGAAGCCTATGGCTACACCTTC. This encodes CASGREAYGYTF.

V is TRBV11-2 and J is TRBJ2-7, with D possibly TRBD2 on 5 matching bases. CDR1 is SGHAT, CDR2 FQNNGV, per germline. The ends were cut back, 5 bases at V and 1 base at J, with 15 bases in the middle. There are 15 residues in the CDR3. The CDR3 reads CASSVIEGLSYEQYF. CDR3 nucleotide sequence: TGTGCCAGCAGCGTTATCGAGGGCCTATCCTACGAGCAGTACTTC.

This chain joins TRBV15 and TRBJ1-4; possible D gene TRBD1, 5 bases. The germline V gene encodes CDR1 LNHNV and CDR2 YYDKDF (reference sequence). CDR3 size: 16 residues. Trimming stripped 1 base from V and 2 bases from J, with 11 bases between. CDR3 DNA sequence: TGTGCCACCAGCAGAGTGCAAGGGGCGACTAATGAAAAACTGTTTTTT. Translation gives CATSRVQGATNEKLFF. Together with reference TRBV15 and TRBJ1-4, the CDR3 gives the full variable domain: DAMVIQNPRYQVTQFGKPVTLSCSQTLNHNVMYWYQQKSSQAPKLLFHYYDKDFNNEADTPDNFQSRRPNTSFCFLDIRSPGLGDTAMYLCATSRVQGATNEKLFFGSGTQLSVL.

The genes are TRBV12-3 or TRBV12-4 and TRBJ1-4; D is uncertain. V shed 3 bases and J shed 4 bases, with 6 bases lying between them. This CDR3 comprises 13 residues. The DNA of the CDR3 is TGTGCCAGCAGTTTCACCGTTAATGAAAAACTGTTTTTT. It codes for CASSFTVNEKLFF.

The chain carries TRBV5-5 and TRBJ2-1, with D unclear. The CDR3 covers 16 residues. V lost 4 bases, J lost 0 bases, and 14 bases lay in between. Germline V gives CDR1 SGHKS, CDR2 YYEKEE (reference sequence). The CDR3 sequence: CASSPLMGSSYNEQFF. DNA of the CDR3: TGTGCCAGCAGCCCCTTGATGGGTTCCTCCTACAATGAGCAGTTCTTC.

The rearrangement joins TRBV2 to TRBJ2-7; D remains unclear. This CDR3 region has 14 residues. Trimming removed 2 bases from V and 5 bases from J, with 13 bases in between. Germline lookup yields CDR1 SNHLY and CDR2 FYNNEI. DNA for the CDR3: TGTGCCAGCAGTGAACCCGCGACGTCGAACGAGCAGTACTTC. Translating gives CASSEPATSNEQYF.

The gene calls are TRBV11-2 and TRBJ2-1, with a weak D call TRBD2 (5 bases). The V and J ends lost 5 bases and 9 bases respectively, with 11 bases between them. Germline V lookup: CDR1 SGHAT, CDR2 FQNNGV. The CDR3 totals 12 residues. The CDR3 DNA is TGTGCCAGCAGCCAAACCGCGGGTGAGCAGTTCTTC. The encoded protein is CASSQTAGEQFF. Full variable domain (outside the CDR3, taken from reference TRBV11-2 and TRBJ2-1): EAGVAQSPRYKIIEKRQSVAFWCNPISGHATLYWYQQILGQGPKLLIQFQNNGVVDDSQLPKDRFSAERLKGVDSTLKIQPAKLEDSAVYLCASSQTAGEQFFGPGTRLTVL.

This CDR3 reads CASSHATGVSGNTIYF. In DNA, the CDR3 is TGTGCCAGCAGCCACGCTACAGGGGTTAGTGGAAACACCATATATTTT. This sequence joins TRBV3-1 (or the pseudogene TRBV3-2) and TRBJ1-3, with TRBD1 matching over 7 bases. The CDR3 consists of 16 residues. Germline-derived CDR1 and CDR2 are LGHDT and YNNKEL (reference sequence). J was trimmed by 3 bases and V by 3 bases; bases with no gene match: 8.

This chain connects TRBV4-2 to TRBJ2-3; TRBD2 matches 9 bases. Germline V CDR1 and CDR2: LGHNA, YNFKEQ. V was pared by 2 bases and J by 0 bases, with 12 bases of the junction left unmatched. The CDR3 extends over 19 amino acids. In DNA, the CDR3 is TGTGCCAGCAGCCAAACCCTCGGGGCTAGCGGGACGAGCACAGATACGCAGTATTTT. Translation: CASSQTLGASGTSTDTQYF.

The rearrangement joins TRBV4-2 to TRBJ2-1; 14 nucleotides match TRBD2. Germline loops: CDR1 LGHNA, CDR2 YNFKEQ. This CDR3 has 15 amino acids. V was pared by 4 bases and J by 12 bases, with 8 bases of the junction left unmatched. CDR3 in amino acids: CASSLGTSGSLGQFF. Here the CDR3 DNA reads TGTGCCAGCAGCCTGGGGACTAGCGGGAGCCTGGGGCAGTTCTTC.

V is TRBV19 and J is TRBJ2-5; TRBD1 aligns across 7 bases. Germline V gene data show CDR1 as LNHDA and CDR2 as SQIVND (reference sequence). V was clipped by 7 bases and J by 2 bases; unmatched bases: 7. This CDR3 has 14 amino acids. CDR3 in DNA: TGTGCCAGTAAGGGGGCCGTATTTCAAGAGACCCAGTACTTC. Protein: CASKGAVFQETQYF.

V gene TRBV5-4 combines with J gene TRBJ1-2; 8 bases agree with TRBD1. V shed 1 base and J 7 bases; nucleotides not matched to a gene: 6. The CDR3 consists of 14 residues. Germline loops: CDR1 SGHNT, CDR2 YYREEE (reference sequence). CDR3 bases: TGTGCCAGCAGCTTGCCTCAGGGGGCGGGTGGCTACACCTTC. The encoded protein is CASSLPQGAGGYTF. Using reference TRBV5-4 and TRBJ1-2 for the parts outside the CDR3, the full variable domain is ETGVTQSPTHLIKTRGQQVTLRCSSQSGHNTVSWYQQALGQGPQFIFQYYREEENGRGNFPPRFSGLQFPNYSSELNVNALELDDSALYLCASSLPQGAGGYTFGSGTRLTVV.

The genes are TRBV3-1 (or the pseudogene TRBV3-2) and TRBJ2-2; weak D call: TRBD2 (5 bases). The CDR3 loop spans 15 amino acids. Trimming left V 1 base short and J 4 bases short, with 10 bases between. Germline V gene sequence: CDR1 LGHDT, CDR2 YNNKEL (reference sequence). The CDR3 reads CASSQAIAGTGELFF. DNA of the CDR3: TGTGCCAGCAGCCAAGCAATCGCGGGCACCGGGGAGCTGTTTTTT.

CDR3 sequence reads: CASSWDRQGVNTEAFF. CDR3 DNA sequence: TGTGCCAGCAGCTGGGACCGACAGGGTGTGAACACTGAAGCTTTCTTT. This chain joins TRBV7-2 and TRBJ1-1, with 7 positions matching TRBD1. CDR3 length: 16 amino acids. Per the germline V gene, CDR1 is SGHTA and CDR2 is FQGNSA. The V gene end was trimmed by 4 bases and the J gene end by 0 bases; junction bases not matched to a gene: 8.

DNA of the CDR3: TGCGCCAGCAGCTTGCGGCGGGAGGGGCCCGGGGAGCTGTTTTTT. Protein product: CASSLRREGPGELFF. V and J are TRBV5-1 and TRBJ2-2, with 9 bases matching TRBD2. This CDR3 region has 15 residues. Germline CDR1 reads SGHRS; CDR2 reads YFSETQ. The V segment lost 1 base and the J segment 6 bases; nucleotides outside the gene matches: 4.

The rearrangement uses TRBV30 and TRBJ1-5; no clear D gene. This CDR3 contains 14 residues. V lost 0 bases to trimming and J lost 6 bases, with 12 bases between them. The germline V gene has CDR1 GTSNPN and CDR2 SVGIG (reference sequence). The CDR3 sequence is CAWSVDSQGQPQHF. In nucleotides, the CDR3 is TGTGCCTGGAGTGTAGACTCCCAAGGTCAGCCCCAGCATTTT.

The chain recombines TRBV30 with TRBJ1-1; 9 bases align to TRBD1. The CDR3 consists of 12 residues. The germline V gene encodes CDR1 GTSNPN and CDR2 SVGIG (reference sequence). The trim removed 3 bases at V and 5 bases at J, leaving 1 base unmatched. CDR3 amino acids: CAWRTGGTEAFF. CDR3 sequence (DNA): TGTGCCTGGAGGACAGGGGGAACTGAAGCTTTCTTT.

A single count supports this clone. The chain recombines TRBV6-1 with TRBJ1-5, with D possibly being TRBD1 (5 bases). V lost 3 bases, J lost 7 bases, and 16 bases lay in between. This CDR3 is built from 15 residues. CDR1 MNHNS and CDR2 SASEGT come from the germline V gene. The CDR3 sequence: CASSDPGLPRQPQHF. CDR3 nucleotides: TGTGCCAGCAGTGACCCGGGACTCCCGCGACAGCCCCAGCATTTT.

The chain combines TRBV5-4 with TRBJ2-7, with 11 bases fitting TRBD1. Per germline, CDR1 SGHNT and CDR2 YYREEE (reference sequence). The V gene end was trimmed by 7 bases and the J gene end by 4 bases; junction bases not matched to a gene: 10. The CDR3 covers 15 residues. The CDR3 nucleotides are TGTGCCAGCCGACGCGGGACAGGGGGTAGTTACGAGCAGTACTTC. Translating it yields CASRRGTGGSYEQYF.

The gene calls are TRBV18 and TRBJ1-4; D is unclear. This CDR3 contains 13 residues. CDR1 KGHSH and CDR2 LQKENI come from the germline V gene. V lost 2 bases and J lost 4, with 5 bases in between. CDR3 region: CASSPRINEKLFF. DNA for the CDR3: TGTGCCAGCTCACCAAGAATTAATGAAAAACTGTTTTTT.

The V call is TRBV11-2, the J call TRBJ2-1, with TRBD2 matching over 7 bases. CDR3 length: 14 residues. The germline V gene has CDR1 SGHAT and CDR2 FQNNGV. The trim removed 5 bases at V and 3 bases at J, leaving 4 bases unmatched. The CDR3 spells CASSPGTIYNEQFF. As DNA, the CDR3 is TGTGCCAGCAGCCCGGGGACTATCTACAATGAGCAGTTCTTC.

The rearrangement links TRBV10-1 to TRBJ2-1; maybe TRBD2 (7 bases). In germline, CDR1 is WNHNN, CDR2 SYGVQD (reference sequence). This CDR3 is built from 14 residues. Trimming removed 6 bases from V and 4 bases from J, with 13 bases in between. The CDR3 region is CASRRGGLYNEQFF. For the CDR3, the DNA is TGCGCCAGCAGGAGGGGGGGGTTATACAATGAGCAGTTCTTC.